These 13 T cell receptor beta chains were sequenced from one sample in a study of T cells after yellow fever vaccination. TCRdb independently ran MiXCR on the 5' RACE reads; one entry per CDR3 protein. The repertoire includes about 550,000 distinct CDR3 sequences, less than 20% of them detected once, and 14% sits in the top ten. The sample in question was PBMCs, obtained 15 days after the yellow fever booster vaccination. These receptors all come from a man aged 25-45 years who received the YFV17D yellow fever vaccine.

The chain links TRBV7-2 to TRBJ2-1, with D tentatively TRBD2 (6 bases). V was trimmed by 6 bases and J by 3 bases, leaving 9 bases between them. The length of the CDR3 is 13 residues. Germline V CDR1 and CDR2: SGHTA, FQGNSA. This CDR3 reads CASRSGGYNEQFF. CDR3 nucleotide sequence: TGTGCCAGCAGGTCCGGGGGCTACAATGAGCAGTTCTTC.

This clonotype was seen only a few times. This chain uses TRBV4-3 with TRBJ1-2; 10 bases are a match to TRBD1. Looked up from germline, CDR1 is LGHNA and CDR2 is YSLEER. This CDR3 region has 16 residues. V lost 1 base and J lost 7; bases outside the gene matches: 9. The CDR3 DNA follows: TGCGCCAGCAGCCAAGGGCCGGGACAGGGGAGACCTGGCTACACCTTC. It specifies CASSQGPGQGRPGYTF.

This clonotype was observed a handful of times. The rearrangement joins TRBV12-5 to TRBJ2-1; 11 positions match TRBD2. The germline V gene encodes CDR1 LGHNT and CDR2 FRNRAP. Trimming removed 4 bases from V and 8 bases from J; junction bases left unmatched: 10. This CDR3 has 16 amino acids. The CDR3 DNA reads TGTGCTAGTGGTTGGATTAGCGGGAGGGCGGGGGATGAGCAGTTCTTC. Protein sequence: CASGWISGRAGDEQFF.

This clonotype appeared many times. The chain joins TRBV7-9 to TRBJ2-1; 8 nucleotides match TRBD2. The CDR3 loop spans 17 amino acids. J gave up 4 bases and V 2 bases, and 10 bases lay outside the gene matches. The germline gives CDR1 SEHNR, CDR2 FQNEAQ (reference sequence). The CDR3 DNA sequence: TGTGCCAGCAGCTTAAGACCTAGCGGGTATATTTACAATGAGCAGTTCTTC. Its protein is CASSLRPSGYIYNEQFF.

This clonotype was recorded a few times. In DNA form, the CDR3 reads TGTGCCACCAGTGATCTAGGTTTAGATGACAGGGGTAAGCAGTTCTTC. This codes for CATSDLGLDDRGKQFF. The rearrangement links TRBV24-1 to TRBJ2-1; TRBD1 aligns across 8 bases. Germline CDR1 and CDR2: KGHDR and SFDVKD. CDR3 length: 16 amino acids. V lost 3 bases to trimming and J lost 11 bases; unmatched junction nucleotides: 14.

The gene calls are TRBV6-5 and TRBJ2-1; TRBD2 aligns across 12 bases. The CDR3 consists of 16 residues. V was pared by 6 bases and J by 2 bases, with 5 bases of the junction left unmatched. Per germline, CDR1 MNHEY and CDR2 SVGAGI. The CDR3 DNA reads as TGTGCCAGCAGAGTTCTAGCGGGAGGGCCCTACAATGAGCAGTTCTTC. This encodes CASRVLAGGPYNEQFF.

This clonotype was counted only a few times. V gene TRBV10-3 combines with J gene TRBJ2-7; TRBD1 aligns across 7 bases. V lost 6 bases to trimming and J lost 3 bases; unmatched junction nucleotides: 2. Looked up from germline, CDR1 is ENHRY and CDR2 is SYGVKD. The CDR3 length is 12 residues. CDR3 sequence (DNA): TGTGCCATCAGCAGGGACAGCTACGAGCAGTACTTC. Protein product: CAISRDSYEQYF.

J is TRBJ2-7 and V is TRBV10-3; the match to TRBD1 covers 9 bases. The germline V gene has CDR1 ENHRY and CDR2 SYGVKD. V shed 10 bases and J 6 bases; nucleotides not matched to a gene: 13. The CDR3 covers 14 residues. The CDR3 region has the DNA TGTGCCACCGGACCGGGACAGGGAGTAGGCGAGCAGTACTTC. Its translation is CATGPGQGVGEQYF.

This clonotype has more than one count but fewer than ten. The V and J genes are TRBV5-1 and TRBJ2-4; TRBD2 matches at 8 bases. This CDR3 contains 15 residues. Germline lookup yields CDR1 SGHRS and CDR2 YFSETQ. The J segment lost 7 bases and the V segment lost 0 bases, leaving 6 bases of the junction unmatched. The CDR3, as DNA: TGCGCCAGCAGCTTGGGTTCGGGAGGGCCGAACATTCAGTACTTC. Translation: CASSLGSGGPNIQYF.

This clonotype was observed a few times. The chain joins TRBV20-1 to TRBJ2-3; D is unclear. The CDR3 totals 15 residues. Trimming took off 0 bases at V and 2 bases at J, with 12 bases between the two ends. The germline V gene encodes CDR1 DFQATT and CDR2 SNEGSKA (reference sequence). CDR3 loop: CSARDGLDLTDTQYF. The CDR3, as DNA: TGCAGTGCTAGAGATGGGCTAGATCTCACAGATACGCAGTATTTT.

This clonotype was observed a handful of times. V is TRBV3-1 and J is TRBJ2-7; a weak D match, TRBD1 (5 bases). CDR3 length: 12 amino acids. Trimming took 6 bases from V and 4 from J, leaving 10 bases between them. In germline, CDR1 is LGHDT, CDR2 YNNKEL (reference sequence). CDR3 in amino acids: CASSDAGYEQYF. As DNA, the CDR3 is TGTGCCAGCAGTGACGCAGGGTACGAGCAGTACTTC.

J is TRBJ2-3 and V is TRBV4-2, with D tentatively TRBD2 (6 bases). Germline V gene sequence: CDR1 LGHNA, CDR2 YNFKEQ. The CDR3 runs to 15 residues. V dropped 4 bases and J dropped 6 bases, with 17 bases sitting between them. Written as DNA, the CDR3 is TGTGCCAGCAGCCCCAATAGCGGCCGGGCGGATACGCAGTATTTT. It is translated as CASSPNSGRADTQYF.

This clonotype turned up a few times. The genes are TRBV9 and TRBJ1-2; TRBD1 is a possible D gene (6 bases). CDR3 length: 14 amino acids. V lost 1 base and J lost 7, with 14 bases in between. Germline-derived CDR1 and CDR2 are SGDLS and YYNGEE. The CDR3 sequence: CASSVQGSSIGYTF. For the CDR3, the DNA is TGTGCCAGCAGCGTACAGGGGTCGAGTATTGGCTACACCTTC.